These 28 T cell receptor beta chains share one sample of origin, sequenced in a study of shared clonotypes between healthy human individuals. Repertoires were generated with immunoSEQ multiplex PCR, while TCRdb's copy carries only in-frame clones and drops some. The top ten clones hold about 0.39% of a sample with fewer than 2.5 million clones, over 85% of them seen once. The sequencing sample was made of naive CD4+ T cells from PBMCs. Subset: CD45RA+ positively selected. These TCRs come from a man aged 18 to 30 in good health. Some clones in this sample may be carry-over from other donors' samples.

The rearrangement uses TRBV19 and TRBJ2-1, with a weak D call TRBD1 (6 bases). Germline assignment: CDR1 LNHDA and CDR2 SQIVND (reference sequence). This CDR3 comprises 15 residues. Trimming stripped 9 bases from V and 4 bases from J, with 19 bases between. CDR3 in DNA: TGTGCCAGCGGTTCCGACAGGAGACGATACAATGAGCAGTTCTTC. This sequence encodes CASGSDRRRYNEQFF. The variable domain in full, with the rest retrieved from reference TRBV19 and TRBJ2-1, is DGGITQSPKYLFRKEGQNVTLSCEQNLNHDAMYWYRQDPGQGLRLIYYSQIVNDFQKGDIAEGYSVSREKKESFPLTVTSAQKNPTAFYLCASGSDRRRYNEQFFGPGTRLTVL.

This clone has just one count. The CDR3 DNA reads TGTGCCAGCAGGGACAGGGGGCCTGGAAACACCATATATTTT. The encoded protein is CASRDRGPGNTIYF. This chain links TRBV2 with TRBJ1-3; 11 bases align to TRBD1. CDR1 is SNHLY and CDR2 is FYNNEI in the germline V gene. V dropped 6 bases and J dropped 2; count of bases not matched to a gene: 0. The CDR3 is 14 residues long.

CDR3 bases: TGTGCCTGGGAGAGGCGGAGGACCCTCAGCGCCGGGGAGCTGTTTTTT. This codes for CAWERRRTLSAGELFF. This chain joins TRBV30 and TRBJ2-2, with D maybe TRBD2 (5 bases). The V and J ends lost 5 bases and 6 bases respectively, with 22 bases between them. The V gene's germline CDR1 is GTSNPN and CDR2 SVGIG (reference sequence). CDR3 length equals 16 residues.

CDR3 in DNA: TGTGCCAGCAGTTCGACCGCCGAGCGGGGTTCAGGGACAGATACGCAGTATTTT. It translates to CASSSTAERGSGTDTQYF. The chain is built from TRBV28 and TRBJ2-3; TRBD2 matches 7 bases. V was pared by 4 bases and J by 3 bases, with 16 bases of the junction left unmatched. The CDR3 runs to 18 residues. Germline V gene data show CDR1 as MDHEN and CDR2 as SYDVKM.

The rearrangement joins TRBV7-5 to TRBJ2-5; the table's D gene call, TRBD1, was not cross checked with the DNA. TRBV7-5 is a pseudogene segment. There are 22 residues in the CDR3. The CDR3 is CARGPLVGRGQASAYLQETQYF. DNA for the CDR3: TGTGCCAGAGGACCCCTCGTGGGCAGGGGGCAGGCTAGCGCCTACCTCCAAGAGACCCAGTACTTC.

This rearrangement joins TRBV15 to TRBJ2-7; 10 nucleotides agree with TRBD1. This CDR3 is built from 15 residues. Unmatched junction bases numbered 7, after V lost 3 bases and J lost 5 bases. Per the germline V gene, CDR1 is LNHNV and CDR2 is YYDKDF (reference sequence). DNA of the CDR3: TGTGCCACCAGCAGGGTTAGACAGGGGGCCAACGAGCAGTACTTC. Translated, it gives CATSRVRQGANEQYF.

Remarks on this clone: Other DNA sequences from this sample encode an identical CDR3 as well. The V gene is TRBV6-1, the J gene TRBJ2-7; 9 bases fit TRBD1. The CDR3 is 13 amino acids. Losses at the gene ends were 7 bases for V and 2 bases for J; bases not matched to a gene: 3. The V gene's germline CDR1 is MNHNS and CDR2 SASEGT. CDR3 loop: CASTWDRAYEQYF. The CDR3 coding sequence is TGTGCCAGCACCTGGGACAGGGCCTACGAGCAGTACTTC.

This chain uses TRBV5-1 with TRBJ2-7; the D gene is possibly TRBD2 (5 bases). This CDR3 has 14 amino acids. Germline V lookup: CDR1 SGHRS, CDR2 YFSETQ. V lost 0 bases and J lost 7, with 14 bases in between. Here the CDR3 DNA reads TGCGCCAGCAGCTTGGGGGTGGTAGCGTGGGAGCAGTACTTC. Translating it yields CASSLGVVAWEQYF.

The CDR3 region has the DNA TGTGCCACCAGCAGGGGACTAGCGGGAGGTATTACCGGGGAGCTGTTTTTT. It specifies CATSRGLAGGITGELFF. The chain employs TRBV15 and TRBJ2-2; 15 bases line up with TRBD2. Germline CDR1 is LNHNV and CDR2 is YYDKDF (reference sequence). V dropped 3 bases and J dropped 5; count of bases not matched to a gene: 4. CDR3 length equals 17 residues.

CDR3 in amino acids: CASSGWLRNQPQHF. The CDR3, as DNA: TGTGCCAGCTCAGGTTGGTTAAGGAATCAGCCCCAGCATTTT. V and J are TRBV5-6 and TRBJ1-5, with no clear D. This CDR3 contains 14 residues. Trimming took off 7 bases at V and 4 bases at J, with 15 bases between the two ends. Germline values: CDR1 SGHDT, CDR2 YYEEEE.

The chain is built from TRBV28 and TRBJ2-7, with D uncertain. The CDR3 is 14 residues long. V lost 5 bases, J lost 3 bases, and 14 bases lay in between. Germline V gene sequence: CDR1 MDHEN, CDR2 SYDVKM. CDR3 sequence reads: CASSASEALYEQYF. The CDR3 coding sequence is TGTGCCAGCAGTGCCTCTGAGGCCCTCTACGAGCAGTACTTC.

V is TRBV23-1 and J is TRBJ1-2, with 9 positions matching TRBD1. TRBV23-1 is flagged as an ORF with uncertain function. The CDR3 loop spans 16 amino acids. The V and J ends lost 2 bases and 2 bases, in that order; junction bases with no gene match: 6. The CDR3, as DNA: TGCGCCAGCAGTCAACCGGAGGACAGGGGAAACTATGGCTACACCTTC. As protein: CASSQPEDRGNYGYTF.

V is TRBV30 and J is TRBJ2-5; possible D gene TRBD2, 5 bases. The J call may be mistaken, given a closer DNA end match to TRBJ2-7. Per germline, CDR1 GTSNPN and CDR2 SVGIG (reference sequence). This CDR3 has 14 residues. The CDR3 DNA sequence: TGTGCCTGGTACTCCGGGATCCCGACCTACGAGCAGTACTTC. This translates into CAWYSGIPTYEQYF.

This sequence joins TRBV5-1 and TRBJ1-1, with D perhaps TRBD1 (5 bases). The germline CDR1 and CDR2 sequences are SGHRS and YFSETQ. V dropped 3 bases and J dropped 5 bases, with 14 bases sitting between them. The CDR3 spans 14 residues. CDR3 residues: CASSWQGGSTEAFF. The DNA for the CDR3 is TGCGCCAGCAGCTGGCAGGGAGGAAGTACTGAAGCTTTCTTT. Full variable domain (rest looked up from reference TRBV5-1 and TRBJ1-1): KAGVTQTPRYLIKTRGQQVTLSCSPISGHRSVSWYQQTPGQGLQFLFEYFSETQRNKGNFPGRFSGRQFSNSRSEMNVSTLELGDSALYLCASSWQGGSTEAFFGQGTRLTVV.

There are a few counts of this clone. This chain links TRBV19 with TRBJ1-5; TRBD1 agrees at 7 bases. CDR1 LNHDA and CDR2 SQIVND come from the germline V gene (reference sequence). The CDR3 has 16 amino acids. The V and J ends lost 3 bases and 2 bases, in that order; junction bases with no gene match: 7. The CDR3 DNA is TGTGCCAGTAGTATTTCCCAGGGGGTCGGCAATCAGCCCCAGCATTTT. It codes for CASSISQGVGNQPQHF.

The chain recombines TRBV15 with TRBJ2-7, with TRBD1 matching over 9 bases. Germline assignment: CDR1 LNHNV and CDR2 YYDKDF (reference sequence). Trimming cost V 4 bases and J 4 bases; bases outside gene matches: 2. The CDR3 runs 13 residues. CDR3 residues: CATSTGQGYEQYF. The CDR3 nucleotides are TGTGCCACCAGCACGGGACAGGGTTACGAGCAGTACTTC.

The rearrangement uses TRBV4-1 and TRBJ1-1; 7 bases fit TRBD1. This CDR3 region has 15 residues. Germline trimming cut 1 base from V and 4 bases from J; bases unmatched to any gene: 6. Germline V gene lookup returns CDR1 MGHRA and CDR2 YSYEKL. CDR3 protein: CASSQAFTGATEAFF. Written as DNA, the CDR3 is TGCGCCAGCAGCCAAGCCTTCACAGGGGCCACTGAAGCTTTCTTT.

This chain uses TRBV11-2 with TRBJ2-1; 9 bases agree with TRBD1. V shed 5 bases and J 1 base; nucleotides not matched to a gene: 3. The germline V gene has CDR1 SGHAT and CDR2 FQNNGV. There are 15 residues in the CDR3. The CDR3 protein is CASSPGTGSYNEQFF. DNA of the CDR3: TGTGCCAGCAGCCCGGGGACAGGGTCCTACAATGAGCAGTTCTTC.

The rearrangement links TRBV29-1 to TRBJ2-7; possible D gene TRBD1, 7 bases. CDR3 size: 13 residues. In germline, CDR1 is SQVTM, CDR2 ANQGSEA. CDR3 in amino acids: CSAGQRTSHEQYF. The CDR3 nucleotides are TGCAGTGCGGGACAGAGGACCTCACACGAGCAGTACTTC.

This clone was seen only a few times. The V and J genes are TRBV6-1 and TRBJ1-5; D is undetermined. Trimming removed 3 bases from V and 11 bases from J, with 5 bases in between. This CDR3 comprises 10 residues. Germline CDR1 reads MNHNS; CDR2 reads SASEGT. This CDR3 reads CASSESAQHF. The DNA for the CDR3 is TGTGCCAGCAGTGAGTCAGCCCAGCATTTT.

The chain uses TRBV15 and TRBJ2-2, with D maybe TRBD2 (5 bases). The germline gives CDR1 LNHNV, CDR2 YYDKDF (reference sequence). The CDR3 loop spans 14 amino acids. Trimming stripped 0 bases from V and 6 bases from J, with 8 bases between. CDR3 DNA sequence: TGTGCCACCAGCAGAGATTACGGGGCCGGGGAGCTGTTTTTT. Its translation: CATSRDYGAGELFF.

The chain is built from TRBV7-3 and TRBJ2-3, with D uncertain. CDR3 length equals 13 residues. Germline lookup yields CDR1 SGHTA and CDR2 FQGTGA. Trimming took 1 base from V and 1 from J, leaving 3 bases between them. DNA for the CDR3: TGTGCCAGCAGCTTAAAAGGCACAGATACGCAGTATTTT. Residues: CASSLKGTDTQYF.

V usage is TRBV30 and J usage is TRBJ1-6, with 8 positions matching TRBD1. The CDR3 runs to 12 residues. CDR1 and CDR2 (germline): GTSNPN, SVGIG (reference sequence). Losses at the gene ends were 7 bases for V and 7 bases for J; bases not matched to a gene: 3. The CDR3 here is CALDRENSPLHF. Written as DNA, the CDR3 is TGTGCCTTGGACAGGGAAAATTCACCCCTCCACTTT.

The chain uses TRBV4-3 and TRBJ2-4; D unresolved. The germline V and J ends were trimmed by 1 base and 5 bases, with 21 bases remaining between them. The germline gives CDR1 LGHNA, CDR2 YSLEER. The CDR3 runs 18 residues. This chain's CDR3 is CASSQALAGPASQNIQYF. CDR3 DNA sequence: TGCGCCAGCAGCCAAGCGCTGGCAGGCCCAGCGTCCCAAAACATTCAGTACTTC.

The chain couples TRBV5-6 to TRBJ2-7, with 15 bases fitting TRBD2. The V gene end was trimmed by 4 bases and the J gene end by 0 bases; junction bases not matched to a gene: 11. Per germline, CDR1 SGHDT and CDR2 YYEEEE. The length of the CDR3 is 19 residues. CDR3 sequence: CASSRRIGTSGRISYEQYF. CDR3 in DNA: TGTGCCAGCAGCCGACGTATAGGGACTAGCGGGAGGATCTCCTACGAGCAGTACTTC.

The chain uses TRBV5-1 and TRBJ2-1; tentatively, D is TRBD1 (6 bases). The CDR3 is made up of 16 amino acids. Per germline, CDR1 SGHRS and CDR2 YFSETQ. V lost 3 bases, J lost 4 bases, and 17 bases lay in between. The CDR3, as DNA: TGCGCCAGCAGCTGGGGGCAGGACTCGGGATACAATGAGCAGTTCTTC. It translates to CASSWGQDSGYNEQFF. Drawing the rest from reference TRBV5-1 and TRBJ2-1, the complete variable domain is KAGVTQTPRYLIKTRGQQVTLSCSPISGHRSVSWYQQTPGQGLQFLFEYFSETQRNKGNFPGRFSGRQFSNSRSEMNVSTLELGDSALYLCASSWGQDSGYNEQFFGPGTRLTVL.

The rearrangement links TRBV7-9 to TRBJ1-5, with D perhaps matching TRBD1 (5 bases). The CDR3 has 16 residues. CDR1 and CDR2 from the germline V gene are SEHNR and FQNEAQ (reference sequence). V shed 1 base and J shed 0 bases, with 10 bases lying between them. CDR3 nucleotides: TGTGCCAGCAGCTTAGAAGGGGCAGGTAGCAATCAGCCCCAGCATTTT. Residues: CASSLEGAGSNQPQHF.

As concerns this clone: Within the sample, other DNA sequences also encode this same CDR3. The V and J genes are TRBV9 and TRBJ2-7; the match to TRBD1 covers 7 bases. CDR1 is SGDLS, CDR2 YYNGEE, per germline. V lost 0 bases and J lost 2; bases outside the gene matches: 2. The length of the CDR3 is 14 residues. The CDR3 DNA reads TGTGCCAGCAGCGTAGACAGGGGCGCCTACGAGCAGTACTTC. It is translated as CASSVDRGAYEQYF.